Below are 25 T cell receptor beta chains sequenced from a single sample in a study of OX40 agonist ivuxolimab in advanced cancers. The table came from immunoSEQ multiplex PCR; TCRdb's copy has only in-frame clones and leaves some out. The table lists about 66,000 clones, 75% to 90% of them singletons. Material: CD4+ or CD8+ T cells sorted from blood, obtained in a trial of the OX40 agonist ivuxolimab. These receptors came from an adult with an advanced solid tumor such as melanoma, head and neck, liver or kidney cancer.

The rearrangement links TRBV6-1 to TRBJ1-2; 7 bases agree with TRBD1. The V segment lost 6 bases and the J segment 6 bases; nucleotides outside the gene matches: 10. The CDR3 has 14 amino acids. Per germline, CDR1 MNHNS and CDR2 SASEGT. The CDR3 coding sequence is TGTGCCAGCAGGACCCGACAGGGACCTCATGGCTACACCTTC. It translates to CASRTRQGPHGYTF.

The V call is TRBV7-6, the J call TRBJ2-7, with 7 bases fitting TRBD1. CDR3 length: 18 amino acids. Unmatched junction bases numbered 15, after V lost 1 base and J lost 3 bases. Germline CDR1 and CDR2: SGHVS and FNYEAQ. The CDR3 reads CASSLESSVTGLFYEQYF. The CDR3 DNA follows: TGTGCCAGCAGCTTAGAATCGTCAGTGACAGGGCTATTCTACGAGCAGTACTTC.

The gene calls are TRBV7-2 and TRBJ1-6; D is unclear. The germline V and J ends were trimmed by 5 bases and 13 bases, with 12 bases remaining between them. Germline CDR1 and CDR2: SGHTA and FQGNSA. The CDR3 is made up of 12 amino acids. DNA for the CDR3: TGTGCCAGCAGCCGCCCTCGGGGTCCCCTCCACTTT. This codes for CASSRPRGPLHF. The full variable domain, with the rest looked up from reference TRBV7-2 and TRBJ1-6, is GAGVSQSPSNKVTEKGKDVELRCDPISGHTALYWYRQSLGQGLEFLIYFQGNSAPDKSGLPSDRFSAERTGGSVSTLTIQRTQQEDSAVYLCASSRPRGPLHFGNGTRLTVT.

The rearrangement links TRBV5-1 to TRBJ1-2; D is perhaps TRBD1 (6 bases). V was pared by 0 bases and J by 3 bases, with 15 bases between. The CDR3 has 16 amino acids. Germline V gene sequence: CDR1 SGHRS, CDR2 YFSETQ. The CDR3 is CASSLAGVRGHYGYTF. The CDR3 DNA reads as TGCGCCAGCAGCTTGGCGGGGGTCAGGGGACACTATGGCTACACCTTC.

This chain links TRBV6-5 with TRBJ2-1; the match to TRBD2 covers 13 bases. CDR1 is MNHEY, CDR2 SVGAGI, per germline. V lost 2 bases to trimming and J lost 7 bases; unmatched junction nucleotides: 5. This CDR3 spans 16 amino acids. CDR3 amino acids: CASSYRTSGGHNEQFF. CDR3 nucleotide sequence: TGTGCCAGCAGTTACCGGACTAGCGGGGGTCATAATGAGCAGTTCTTC.

The rearrangement joins TRBV4-3 to TRBJ1-6, with a tentative D call TRBD1 (5 bases). Deletions cut 3 bases from V and 7 bases from J, with 25 bases between. Germline loops: CDR1 LGHNA, CDR2 YSLEER. The CDR3 sequence is 19 residues long. For the CDR3, the DNA is TGCGCCAGCAGCCAGACGGCCGTGGGGGGATCTATGGGCAATTCACCCCTCCACTTT. It codes for CASSQTAVGGSMGNSPLHF.

The rearrangement joins TRBV19 to TRBJ2-3; 12 bases are a match to TRBD2. Trimming took 7 bases from V and 6 from J; bases not matched to a gene: 5. The CDR3 covers 14 residues. CDR1 is LNHDA and CDR2 is SQIVND in the germline V gene (reference sequence). The CDR3 reads CASTSTSGGDTQYF. In nucleotides, the CDR3 is TGTGCCAGTACCTCCACTAGCGGGGGGGATACGCAGTATTTT.

This chain uses TRBV5-4 with TRBJ2-2; TRBD2 might be the D (7 bases). The germline V gene encodes CDR1 SGHNT and CDR2 YYREEE (reference sequence). This CDR3 has 18 amino acids. V was pared by 3 bases and J by 2 bases, with 20 bases between. The CDR3 reads CASSSVAGAFLNTGELFF. The CDR3 nucleotides read TGTGCCAGCAGCTCCGTCGCGGGGGCCTTCCTAAACACCGGGGAGCTGTTTTTT.

The chain combines TRBV6-5 with TRBJ1-1; maybe TRBD1 (6 bases). This CDR3 is 15 amino acids long. Trimming left V 3 bases short and J 0 bases short, with 11 bases between. Per the germline V gene, CDR1 is MNHEY and CDR2 is SVGAGI. The CDR3 region is CASSYQGPLNTEAFF. CDR3 in DNA: TGTGCCAGCAGTTATCAGGGGCCCCTGAACACTGAAGCTTTCTTT.

The rearrangement uses TRBV27 and TRBJ1-2; the match to TRBD1 covers 10 bases. Germline values: CDR1 MNHEY, CDR2 SMNVEV (reference sequence). J lost 4 bases, V lost 4 bases, and 9 bases had no gene match. The CDR3 loop spans 16 amino acids. The CDR3 DNA sequence: TGTGCCAGCAGTTCGGGACAGGGGCTTTCCCTCTATGGCTACACCTTC. Encoded protein: CASSSGQGLSLYGYTF.

As DNA, the CDR3 is TGTGCCAGCAGTTCAACGGGCAGGGGGCAATATGGCTACACCTTC. Translating gives CASSSTGRGQYGYTF. V gene TRBV6-5 combines with J gene TRBJ1-2, with 8 bases aligning to TRBD1. The CDR3 contains 15 residues. Germline trimming cut 4 bases from V and 5 bases from J; bases unmatched to any gene: 9. The germline V gene has CDR1 MNHEY and CDR2 SVGAGI.

The rearrangement joins TRBV6-5 to TRBJ2-7, with D possibly TRBD1 on 6 matching bases. Germline values: CDR1 MNHEY, CDR2 SVGAGI. This CDR3 spans 11 amino acids. Trimming stripped 6 bases from V and 5 bases from J, with 8 bases between. For the CDR3, the DNA is TGTGCCAGCAGAAGGGGGAACGAGCAGTACTTC. Protein: CASRRGNEQYF.

V is TRBV6-5 and J is TRBJ2-1; TRBD1 aligns across 7 bases. J was trimmed by 9 bases and V by 6 bases; bases with no gene match: 8. Germline CDR1 and CDR2: MNHEY and SVGAGI. The CDR3 has 13 amino acids. CDR3 in amino acids: CASSYRGQSEQFF. DNA for the CDR3: TGTGCCAGCAGCTACAGGGGTCAGAGTGAGCAGTTCTTC.

This sequence joins TRBV11-2 and TRBJ1-1; 9 positions match TRBD1. The CDR3 length is 16 residues. Per the germline V gene, CDR1 is SGHAT and CDR2 is FQNNGV. The trim removed 5 bases at V and 4 bases at J, leaving 11 bases unmatched. CDR3: CASSLTGTGYGTEAFF. The CDR3 DNA reads as TGTGCCAGCAGCCTGACCGGGACAGGGTATGGCACTGAAGCTTTCTTT.

The V and J genes are TRBV7-2 and TRBJ1-1, with D tentatively TRBD1 (5 bases). The CDR3 consists of 13 residues. Germline V CDR1 and CDR2: SGHTA, FQGNSA. V was cut by 4 bases and J by 0 bases, with 6 bases left in between. This CDR3 is CASSSQVNTEAFF. In DNA form, the CDR3 reads TGTGCCAGCAGCTCACAGGTGAACACTGAAGCTTTCTTT.

The CDR3 here is CASSLGQGATGETQYF. The CDR3 coding sequence is TGTGCCAGCTCACTTGGACAGGGGGCAACCGGAGAGACCCAGTACTTC. V usage is TRBV18 and J usage is TRBJ2-5; TRBD1 aligns across 11 bases. V was pared by 4 bases and J by 4 bases, with 8 bases of the junction left unmatched. Germline V gene data show CDR1 as KGHSH and CDR2 as LQKENI. The CDR3 consists of 16 residues.

This chain uses TRBV5-1 with TRBJ1-2, with unresolved D. CDR1 and CDR2 from the germline V gene are SGHRS and YFSETQ. The V end was cut by 0 bases, the J end by 0 bases, with 9 bases between. The CDR3 loop spans 15 amino acids. This CDR3 is CASSLDGNSNYGYTF. In DNA, the CDR3 is TGCGCCAGCAGCTTGGACGGGAATTCTAACTATGGCTACACCTTC.

The V call is TRBV29-1, the J call TRBJ1-5; D might be TRBD1 (5 bases). V lost 7 bases and J 4 bases, leaving 17 bases between the germline ends. The CDR3 is 14 residues long. In germline, CDR1 is SQVTM, CDR2 ANQGSEA. The CDR3 protein is CSAIPRGSNQPQHF. The CDR3 coding sequence is TGCAGCGCCATCCCTCGGGGGTCGAATCAGCCCCAGCATTTT.

The J gene is TRBJ1-1, the V gene TRBV5-4; TRBD1 matches at 7 bases. The J segment lost 6 bases and the V segment lost 4 bases, leaving 3 bases of the junction unmatched. This CDR3 contains 12 residues. Germline CDR1 SGHNT, CDR2 YYREEE (reference sequence). CDR3 in amino acids: CASSRGTAEAFF. The CDR3 region has the DNA TGTGCCAGCAGCCGAGGGACAGCTGAAGCTTTCTTT. The complete variable domain, with remaining parts taken from reference TRBV5-4 and TRBJ1-1, reads ETGVTQSPTHLIKTRGQQVTLRCSSQSGHNTVSWYQQALGQGPQFIFQYYREEENGRGNFPPRFSGLQFPNYSSELNVNALELDDSALYLCASSRGTAEAFFGQGTRLTVV.

This clone was seen a few times. This chain connects TRBV9 to TRBJ2-7, with D uncertain. This CDR3 comprises 13 residues. Germline CDR1 SGDLS, CDR2 YYNGEE. V lost 0 bases to trimming and J lost 3 bases, with 7 bases between them. CDR3 residues: CASSVEGNYEQYF. CDR3 bases: TGTGCCAGCAGCGTAGAAGGGAACTACGAGCAGTACTTC.

The chain uses TRBV5-5 and TRBJ1-4, with D maybe TRBD1 (5 bases). The V and J ends lost 2 bases and 7 bases respectively, with 15 bases between them. The CDR3 length is 15 residues. CDR1 and CDR2 from the germline V gene are SGHKS and YYEKEE (reference sequence). CDR3 coding DNA: TGTGCCAGCAGCTTCGCCGGGGCAGTGGGTGAAAAACTGTTTTTT. This sequence encodes CASSFAGAVGEKLFF.

This rearrangement joins TRBV19 to TRBJ2-5, with a tentative D call TRBD2 (6 bases). V lost 1 base to trimming and J lost 2 bases, with 8 bases between them. Germline V lookup: CDR1 LNHDA, CDR2 SQIVND (reference sequence). CDR3 size: 14 residues. The chain's CDR3 is CASSIAGSQETQYF. The CDR3 DNA reads TGTGCCAGTAGTATAGCCGGGAGTCAAGAGACCCAGTACTTC.

The rearrangement joins TRBV15 to TRBJ1-5; D not resolved. The germline V gene has CDR1 LNHNV and CDR2 YYDKDF (reference sequence). This CDR3 is built from 15 residues. The V gene lost 0 bases and the J gene lost 1 base, with 7 bases spanning the gap. This CDR3 reads CATSRDPSSNQPQHF. The CDR3 DNA follows: TGTGCCACCAGCAGAGATCCCTCAAGCAATCAGCCCCAGCATTTT.

The J gene is TRBJ2-5, the V gene TRBV7-8; TRBD2 matches 13 bases. The CDR3 is 17 residues long. Germline assignment: CDR1 SGHVS and CDR2 FQNEAQ. Trimming at V came to 1 base and at J to 5 bases, leaving 7 bases not matched to a gene. CDR3 coding DNA: TGTGCCAGCAGCTTAGGAGAACTAGCGGGGGGGCATGAGACCCAGTACTTC. Translating it yields CASSLGELAGGHETQYF.

The DNA of the CDR3 is TGTGCCAGCAGCTTATCCACCCCCGGGGGCTACACCTTC. Translating gives CASSLSTPGGYTF. The gene calls are TRBV11-3 and TRBJ1-2; D remains ambiguous. The ends were cut back, 2 bases at V and 8 bases at J, with 12 bases in the middle. The CDR3 contains 13 residues. Germline V CDR1 and CDR2: SGHNT, YENEEA.